Below, one TCR beta chain is given with its context. The antigen remains unidentified. TCRdb's copy holds only in-frame clones and misses some; the assay was immunoSEQ multiplex PCR. This table has around 35,000 clones, 80% to 85% appearing once. The CDR3 is made up of 13 amino acids. In germline, CDR1 is SGHTA, CDR2 FQGNSA. The J segment lost 7 bases and the V segment lost 5 bases, leaving 4 bases of the junction unmatched. This specimen comes from a study of OX40 agonist ivuxolimab in advanced cancers. General observations from the study: Mean expanded clone counts were higher in CD8+ than CD4+ T cells. The CD4+ and CD8+ T cells in the blood had expanded clonally by week 6 at 0.1 to 3.0 mg/kg.

The chain carries TRBV7-2 and TRBJ1-5; 8 bases fit TRBD1. The TCR comes from an adult with an advanced solid tumor such as melanoma, head and neck, liver or kidney cancer. Sequencing used CD4+ or CD8+ T cells sorted from blood, obtained in a trial of the OX40 agonist ivuxolimab. CDR3 nucleotides: TGTGCCAGCAGCCGACAGGGGTCCCAGCCCCAGCATTTT. It encodes CASSRQGSQPQHF.